This T cell receptor (beta chain) was recovered during a study of blood T cell repertoires in COVID-19. Study context: Samples taken during acute and convalescent COVID-19 were collected in the United States, Italy and Spain. The cDNA or gDNA used as material had been derived from T cells, B-cell-depleted T cells, or PBMCs.

V was pared by 3 bases and J by 5 bases, with 22 bases of the junction left unmatched. Per germline, CDR1 LGHDT and CDR2 YNNKEL (reference sequence). The CDR3 extends over 20 amino acids. In the original workflow: For nucleated cells, counts were estimated from reference gene primer amplification. Only in-frame clones appear in the TCRdb table, and some are missing; sequencing was by immunoSEQ multiplex PCR. The D gene and trimming were derived from the DNA, and the V and J assignments and clone size from that table. Here the sample spans under 150,000 clones, less than 80% being singletons. The chain is built from TRBV3-1 (or the pseudogene TRBV3-2) and TRBJ2-5; TRBD2 agrees at 9 bases. What was sequenced was peripheral blood. The receptor comes from a woman older than 75 with active or convalescent COVID-19. For the CDR3, the DNA is TGTGCCAGCAGCCACCAAAGACTAGGGTTGGTAGCGGGGGCCGGGGAGACCCAGTACTTC. Its translation is CASSHQRLGLVAGAGETQYF.